Sequencing of this T cell receptor beta chain was carried out in a study of blood T cell repertoires in COVID-19 (TCRdb year 2020). Broadly, across the study: Collaborator samples came from the United States, Italy and Spain and covered acute and convalescent phases of COVID-19. The material from the prospective study consisted of cDNA or gDNA derived from T cells, B-cell-depleted T cells, or PBMCs. Subjects who had been exposed to COVID-19, were actively infected with it, or had recovered from it provided the deeply sampled blood TCRbeta repertoires that made up the dataset. The repertoires were released in a freely available public database intended as a resource for research on the immune response to SARS-CoV-2. The samples were drawn from the first 160 participants of the ongoing ImmuneRACE study and from 950 to 1,500 subjects provided by 6 global collaborators. Nearly every sample came with metadata listing a de-identified subject ID, COVID-19 status, age in years and sex. HLA class I and class II types, where available, came from metadata supplied by the sample provider rather than from assay-based typing.

One collaborating source in Seattle enrolled patients during active infection and followed them longitudinally through the course of disease. Collaborating institutions collected whole blood in K2EDTA tubes following their own protocols. For TCRbeta analysis, collaborator samples were shipped as frozen whole blood, as isolated PBMCs, or as DNA extracted from either sample type. CDR1 and CDR2 were assigned from the germline V gene as MNHEY and SVGAGI. V and J lose 7 bases and 6 bases, and a span of 9 bases separates them. Inclusive of the bounding cysteine and phenylalanine, the CDR3 is 11 residues long. This entry keeps only the CDR3 DNA: 33 bases, framed from base 1. Worth noting for this clone: Its antigen is still unknown. Base qualities are not provided; no much larger clone lies one nucleotide away.

The immunoSEQ Assay, a bias-controlled multiplex PCR, was used to amplify TCRbeta CDR3 regions from genomic DNA. From the authors' description of their analysis: The number of nucleated cells in each sample was estimated by amplification of reference gene primers within the assay. To quantify the absolute abundance of each unique TCRbeta CDR3 rearrangement, sequence reads were collapsed and filtered. For each sample, productive Simpson clonality was calculated as the square root of Simpson's diversity index over productive rearrangements. TCRdb retrieved this table from immuneACCESS and kept in-frame rearrangements only. Not all clones are present; in checked studies, unresolved V genes account for under half, and no reason is known for the remainder. V and J calls and clone size follow that table, whereas D and trimming were derived from the DNA. The sample table holds just over 300,000 clones, of which 89% were seen once. Over 1.5% of the sample is held by the ten biggest clonotypes.

The investigation overall reported the following: How much clinical and demographic metadata was included differed by source and by participant, and the metadata was provided uncurated.

The TCR was taken from a woman in her 30s with COVID-19, enrolled during active disease. Specimen: peripheral blood. Recombination joined TRBV6-5 with TRBJ1-2; no D segment can be confidently identified. The CDR3 has the sequence CASTNRDGYTF. The nucleotide sequence reads TGTGCCAGCACTAACCGCGATGGCTACACCTTC.